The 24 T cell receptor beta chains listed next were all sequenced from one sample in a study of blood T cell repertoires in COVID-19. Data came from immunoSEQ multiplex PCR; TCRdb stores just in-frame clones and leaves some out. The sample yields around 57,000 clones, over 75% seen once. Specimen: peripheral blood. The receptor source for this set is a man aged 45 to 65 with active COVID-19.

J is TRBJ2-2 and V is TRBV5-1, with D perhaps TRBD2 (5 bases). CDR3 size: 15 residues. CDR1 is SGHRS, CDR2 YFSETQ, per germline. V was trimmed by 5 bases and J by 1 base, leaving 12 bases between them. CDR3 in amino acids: CASSIASGNTGELFF. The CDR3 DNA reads TGCGCCAGCAGTATAGCGTCGGGGAACACCGGGGAGCTGTTTTTT. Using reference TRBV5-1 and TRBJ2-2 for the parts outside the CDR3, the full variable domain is KAGVTQTPRYLIKTRGQQVTLSCSPISGHRSVSWYQQTPGQGLQFLFEYFSETQRNKGNFPGRFSGRQFSNSRSEMNVSTLELGDSALYLCASSIASGNTGELFFGEGSRLTVL.

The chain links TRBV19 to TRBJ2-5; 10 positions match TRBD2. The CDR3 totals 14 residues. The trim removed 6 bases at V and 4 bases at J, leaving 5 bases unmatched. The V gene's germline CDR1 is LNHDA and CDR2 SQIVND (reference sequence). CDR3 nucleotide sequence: TGTGCCAGTAGCGATAGCGGGAGGCGAGAGACCCAGTACTTC. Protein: CASSDSGRRETQYF. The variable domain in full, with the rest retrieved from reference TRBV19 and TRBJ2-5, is DGGITQSPKYLFRKEGQNVTLSCEQNLNHDAMYWYRQDPGQGLRLIYYSQIVNDFQKGDIAEGYSVSREKKESFPLTVTSAQKNPTAFYLCASSDSGRRETQYFGPGTRLLVL.

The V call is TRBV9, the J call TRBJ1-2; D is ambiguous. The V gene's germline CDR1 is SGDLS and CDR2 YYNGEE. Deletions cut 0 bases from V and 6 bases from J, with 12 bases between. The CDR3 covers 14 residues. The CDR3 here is CASSVGPGFDGYTF. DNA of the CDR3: TGTGCCAGCAGCGTAGGCCCCGGGTTCGATGGCTACACCTTC. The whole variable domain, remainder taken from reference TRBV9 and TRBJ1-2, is DSGVTQTPKHLITATGQRVTLRCSPRSGDLSVYWYQQSLDQGLQFLIQYYNGEERAKGNILERFSAQQFPDLHSELNLSSLELGDSALYFCASSVGPGFDGYTFGSGTRLTVV.

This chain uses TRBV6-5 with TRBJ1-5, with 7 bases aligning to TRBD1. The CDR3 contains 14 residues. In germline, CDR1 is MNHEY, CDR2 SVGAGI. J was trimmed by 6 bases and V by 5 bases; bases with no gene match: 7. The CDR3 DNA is TGTGCCAGCAGTATTGGGACAGACATTCAGCCCCAGCATTTT. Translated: CASSIGTDIQPQHF.

CDR3 bases: TGTGCCAGCAGTGGACCTCCAGGGCAGGGAAAGGGACTAGGGGATAGCACAGATACGCAGTATTTT. It yields the protein CASSGPPGQGKGLGDSTDTQYF. This rearrangement joins TRBV27 to TRBJ2-3; 8 bases agree with TRBD2. Trimming removed 5 bases from V and 0 bases from J; junction bases left unmatched: 25. The CDR3 extends over 22 amino acids. From germline, CDR1 is MNHEY and CDR2 SMNVEV (reference sequence).

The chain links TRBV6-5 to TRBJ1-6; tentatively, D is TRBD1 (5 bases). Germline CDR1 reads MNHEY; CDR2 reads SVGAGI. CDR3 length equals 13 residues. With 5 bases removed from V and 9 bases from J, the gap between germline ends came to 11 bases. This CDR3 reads CASSTGSRSPLHF. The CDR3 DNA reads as TGTGCCAGCAGTACAGGTTCACGTTCACCCCTCCACTTT.

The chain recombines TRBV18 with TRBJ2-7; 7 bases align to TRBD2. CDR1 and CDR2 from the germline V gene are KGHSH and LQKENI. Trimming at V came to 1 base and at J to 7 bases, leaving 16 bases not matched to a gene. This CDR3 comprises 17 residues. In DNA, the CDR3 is TGTGCCAGCTCACCACTTAGCCCTAGCGGAAAAGAGGGTGAGCAGTACTTC. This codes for CASSPLSPSGKEGEQYF.

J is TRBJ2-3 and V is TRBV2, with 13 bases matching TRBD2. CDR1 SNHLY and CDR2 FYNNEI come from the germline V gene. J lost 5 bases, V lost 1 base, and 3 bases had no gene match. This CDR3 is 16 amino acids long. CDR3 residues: CASSEVGTSGVDTQYF. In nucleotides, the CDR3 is TGTGCCAGCAGTGAAGTGGGGACTAGCGGGGTAGATACGCAGTATTTT.

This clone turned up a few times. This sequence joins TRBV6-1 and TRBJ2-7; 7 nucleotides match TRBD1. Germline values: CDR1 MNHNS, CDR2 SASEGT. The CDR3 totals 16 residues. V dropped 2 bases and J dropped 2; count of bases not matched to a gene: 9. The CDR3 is CASSEMGDSRPYEQYF. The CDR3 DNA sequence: TGTGCCAGCAGTGAAATGGGGGACAGTCGCCCCTACGAGCAGTACTTC.

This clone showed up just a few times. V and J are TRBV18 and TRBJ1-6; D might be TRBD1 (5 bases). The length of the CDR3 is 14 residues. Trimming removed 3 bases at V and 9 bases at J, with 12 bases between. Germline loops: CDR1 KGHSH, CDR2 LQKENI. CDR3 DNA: TGTGCCAGCTCACCGGAGGGGCAAGGTTCACCCCTCCACTTT. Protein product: CASSPEGQGSPLHF.

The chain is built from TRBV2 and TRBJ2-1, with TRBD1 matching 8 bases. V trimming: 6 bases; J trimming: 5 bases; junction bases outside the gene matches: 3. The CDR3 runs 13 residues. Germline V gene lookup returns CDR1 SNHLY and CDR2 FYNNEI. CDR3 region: CASSGQGDNEQFF. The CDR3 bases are TGTGCCAGCAGCGGACAGGGAGACAATGAGCAGTTCTTC.

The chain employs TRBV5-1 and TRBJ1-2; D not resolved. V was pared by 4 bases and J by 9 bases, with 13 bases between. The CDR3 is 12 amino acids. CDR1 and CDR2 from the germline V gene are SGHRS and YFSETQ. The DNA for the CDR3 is TGCGCCAGCAGCCCGGAGGCACCTAGCTACACCTTC. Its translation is CASSPEAPSYTF.

The chain's CDR3 is CASSYLAGVDFSKNIQYF. The DNA of the CDR3 is TGTGCCAGTAGTTATCTAGCGGGAGTGGATTTTTCCAAAAACATTCAGTACTTC. The V and J genes are TRBV19 and TRBJ2-4; TRBD2 matches at 10 bases. V shed 5 bases, J shed 2 bases, and the junction held 12 bases outside the gene matches. The CDR3 consists of 18 residues. Per the germline V gene, CDR1 is LNHDA and CDR2 is SQIVND (reference sequence).

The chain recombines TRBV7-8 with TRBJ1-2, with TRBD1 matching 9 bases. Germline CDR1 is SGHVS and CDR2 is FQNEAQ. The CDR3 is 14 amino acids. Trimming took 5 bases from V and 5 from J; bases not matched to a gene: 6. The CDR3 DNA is TGTGCCAGCAGCCCCCTTGGGACAGGGTATGGCTACACCTTC. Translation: CASSPLGTGYGYTF.

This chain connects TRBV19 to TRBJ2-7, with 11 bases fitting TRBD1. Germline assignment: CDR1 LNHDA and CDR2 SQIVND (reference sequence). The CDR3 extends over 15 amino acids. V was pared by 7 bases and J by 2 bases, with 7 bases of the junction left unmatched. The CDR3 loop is CASTIGTGGTYEQYF. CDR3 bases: TGTGCCAGTACGATTGGGACAGGGGGAACCTACGAGCAGTACTTC.

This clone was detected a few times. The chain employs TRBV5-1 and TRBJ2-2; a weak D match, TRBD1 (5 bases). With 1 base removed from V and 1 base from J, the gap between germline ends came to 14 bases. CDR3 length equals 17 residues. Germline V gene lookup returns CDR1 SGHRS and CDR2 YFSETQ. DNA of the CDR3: TGCGCCAGCAGCTTGAAGGTGGGGCCGCAGAACACCGGGGAGCTGTTTTTT. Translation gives CASSLKVGPQNTGELFF.

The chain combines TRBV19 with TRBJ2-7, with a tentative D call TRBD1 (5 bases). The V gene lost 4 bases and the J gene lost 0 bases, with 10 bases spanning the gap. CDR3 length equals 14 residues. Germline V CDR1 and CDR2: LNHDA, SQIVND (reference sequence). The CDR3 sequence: CASSRQQSSYEQYF. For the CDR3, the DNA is TGTGCCAGTAGTAGACAGCAAAGCTCCTACGAGCAGTACTTC.

The CDR3 loop reads CASSLERTGAYEQYF. CDR3 nucleotide sequence: TGCGCCAGCAGCTTGGAACGGACAGGGGCGTACGAGCAGTACTTC. The J gene is TRBJ2-7, the V gene TRBV5-1, with 9 nucleotides matching TRBD1. CDR3 size: 15 residues. V shed 0 bases, J shed 4 bases, and the junction held 5 bases outside the gene matches. Germline V gives CDR1 SGHRS, CDR2 YFSETQ.

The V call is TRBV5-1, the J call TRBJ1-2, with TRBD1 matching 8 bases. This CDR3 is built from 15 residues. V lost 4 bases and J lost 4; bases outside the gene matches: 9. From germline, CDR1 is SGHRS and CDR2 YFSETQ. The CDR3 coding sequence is TGCGCCAGCAGCCCACCGGCCGGGACAGGCTATGGCTACACCTTC. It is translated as CASSPPAGTGYGYTF.

The CDR3 protein is CASSLGPTGSGNTIYF. In DNA, the CDR3 is TGTGCCAGCAGCTTGGGACCGACAGGCTCTGGAAACACCATATATTTT. The rearrangement joins TRBV5-6 to TRBJ1-3, with TRBD1 as a possible D gene (6 bases). CDR3 length equals 16 residues. Germline V gives CDR1 SGHDT, CDR2 YYEEEE. Trimming left V 0 bases short and J 0 bases short, with 10 bases between.

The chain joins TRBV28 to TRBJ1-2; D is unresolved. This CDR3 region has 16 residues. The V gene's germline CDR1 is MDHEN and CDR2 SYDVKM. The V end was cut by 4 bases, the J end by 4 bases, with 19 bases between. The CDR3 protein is CASSSYLRGSAYGYTF. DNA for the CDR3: TGTGCCAGCAGTTCCTATCTCCGGGGAAGCGCCTATGGCTACACCTTC.

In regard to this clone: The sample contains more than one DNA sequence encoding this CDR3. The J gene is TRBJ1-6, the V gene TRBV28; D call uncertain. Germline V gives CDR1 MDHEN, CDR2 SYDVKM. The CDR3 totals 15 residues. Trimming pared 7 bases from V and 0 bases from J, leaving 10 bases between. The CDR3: CASTLGSSYNSPLHF. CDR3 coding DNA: TGTGCCAGCACCTTAGGGAGCTCCTATAATTCACCCCTCCACTTT.

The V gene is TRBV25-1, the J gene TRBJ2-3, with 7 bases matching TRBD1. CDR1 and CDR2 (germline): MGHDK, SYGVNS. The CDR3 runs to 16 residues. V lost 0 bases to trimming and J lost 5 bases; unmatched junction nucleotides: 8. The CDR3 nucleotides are TGTGCCAGCAGTGAATATCGACAGGGTCGAGGAGATACGCAGTATTTT. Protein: CASSEYRQGRGDTQYF.

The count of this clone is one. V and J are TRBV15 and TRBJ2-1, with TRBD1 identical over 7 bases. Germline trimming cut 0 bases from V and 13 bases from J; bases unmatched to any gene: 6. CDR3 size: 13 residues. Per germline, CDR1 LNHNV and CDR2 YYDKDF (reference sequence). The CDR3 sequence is CATSRDLGTAQFF. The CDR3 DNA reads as TGTGCCACCAGCAGAGATCTCGGGACAGCTCAGTTCTTC. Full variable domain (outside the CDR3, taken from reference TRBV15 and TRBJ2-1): DAMVIQNPRYQVTQFGKPVTLSCSQTLNHNVMYWYQQKSSQAPKLLFHYYDKDFNNEADTPDNFQSRRPNTSFCFLDIRSPGLGDTAMYLCATSRDLGTAQFFGPGTRLTVL.